This TCR beta chain was retrieved from a study of T cell responses to AZD1222 COVID-19 vaccine. Pooled in the analysis were second doses at about 4 or about 12 weeks. Concerning this clone itself: Its matching antigen is unknown.

General study points: Regions 160-218 and 743-854 dominated among vaccine-associated CD4 TCRs spanning spike.

J lost 6 bases, V lost 2 bases, and 12 bases had no gene match. The germline V gene has CDR1 KGHSH and CDR2 LQKENI. The CDR3 runs to 17 residues. Generated by immunoSEQ multiplex PCR, the TCRdb table keeps only in-frame clones and is missing some. The sample includes just under 80,000 clones, more than 85% seen only once; the top ten take roughly 5.1%. The rearrangement uses TRBV18 and TRBJ2-7, with 11 bases lining up with TRBD1. The sample here was peripheral blood, taken 28 days after the second AZD1222 dose. The TCR originated in an adult who received the AZD1222 COVID-19 vaccine. CDR3 amino acids: CASSPFFSRTGGGEQYF. The CDR3 DNA reads TGTGCCAGCTCACCATTTTTCTCCAGGACAGGGGGCGGCGAGCAGTACTTC.